The sequence of this T cell receptor beta chain was determined in a study of T-cell memory formation after mild COVID-19. This clonotype was recorded many times. Its antigen is as yet unknown. Germline V gene data show CDR1 as DFQATT and CDR2 as SNEGSKA (reference sequence). The CDR3 spans 16 residues. V was pared by 0 bases and J by 4 bases, with 16 bases between. TCRdb recomputed calls from the 5' RACE reads with MiXCR, one row per CDR3 protein. The sample includes under 40,000 distinct CDR3 sequences, over 5% of them seen just once. Findings and caveats of the study: The study found balanced CD4/CD8 in clones contracting day 15 to 85 and a CD4+ lean in later expanders. CD4+ contracting clones were mainly CM and EM; CD8+ ones, EMRA.

The material sequenced was PBMCs or a T cell subset sorted from them (not recorded which). This rearrangement joins TRBV20-1 to TRBJ1-5, with D perhaps matching TRBD1 (6 bases). This receptor was identified in an adult who had mild COVID-19 (a few samples of this study predate the infection). Cell type and time point are not known. CDR3 sequence reads: CSARDSRRGRNQPQHF. The CDR3 bases are TGCAGTGCTAGAGATTCCCGCAGGGGTAGAAATCAGCCCCAGCATTTT.